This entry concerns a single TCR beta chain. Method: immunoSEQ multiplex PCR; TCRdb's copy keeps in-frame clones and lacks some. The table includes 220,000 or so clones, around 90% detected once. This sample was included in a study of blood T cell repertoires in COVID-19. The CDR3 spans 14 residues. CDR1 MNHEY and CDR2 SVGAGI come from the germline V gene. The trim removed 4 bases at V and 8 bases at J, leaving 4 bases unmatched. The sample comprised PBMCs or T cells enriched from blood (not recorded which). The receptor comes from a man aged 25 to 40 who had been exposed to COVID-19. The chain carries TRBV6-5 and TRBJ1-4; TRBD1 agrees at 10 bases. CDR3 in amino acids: CASSSTGGREKLFF. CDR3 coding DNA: TGTGCCAGCAGTTCGACAGGGGGCCGCGAAAAACTGTTTTTT.